This T cell receptor (beta chain) was documented in a study of PD-1 blockade in classical Hodgkin lymphoma. Study conclusions and caveats: Unlike CD8+ TCR diversity, which did not rise significantly by C4D1, CD4+ TCR diversity did. Patients with an early start, nivolumab under 1 year after ASCT, were excluded.

Details on this clone: Its antigen is still unknown.

Germline V CDR1 and CDR2: LNHDA, SQIVND (reference sequence). This CDR3 region has 15 residues. The V and J ends lost 5 bases and 7 bases respectively, with 21 bases between them. Time point of the sample: cycle 4 day 1 (C4D1), after 6 weeks of nivolumab. Relapse after autologous stem cell transplantation occurred in every patient, and brentuximab vedotin exposure varied. Best response was recorded as complete response, partial response or progressive disease. Some clones are missing from TCRdb's copy, which holds only in-frame ones; the method was immunoSEQ multiplex PCR. The top ten hold approximately 3% of the sample, which has about 44,000 clones, just over 65% seen once.

The chain links TRBV19 to TRBJ2-7; D may match TRBD1 or TRBD2 (5 bases each). The sample here was peripheral blood mononuclear cells (PBMCs), taken before the fourth cycle of nivolumab. This receptor was taken from a human donor with classical Hodgkin lymphoma. CDR3 coding DNA: TGTGCCAGTAGTTCCCCTTCCGGGACCCGGGTTGAGCAGTACTTC. Encoded protein: CASSSPSGTRVEQYF.